What follows are 27 T cell receptor beta chains derived from one specimen sequenced in a study of shared clonotypes between healthy human individuals. TCRdb's table, derived via immunoSEQ multiplex PCR, lists solely in-frame clones and lacks some. The repertoire consists of about 500,000 clones, with around 77% occurring once and the leading ten covering around 12%. What was sequenced was PBMCs. These receptors were taken from a woman aged 40-49 years in good health. Some clones in this sample may be carry-over from other donors' samples.

The table lists this clone with a few counts. This chain joins TRBV30 and TRBJ2-3; the D gene is possibly TRBD2 (5 bases). V was pared by 3 bases and J by 4 bases, with 14 bases between. Germline values: CDR1 GTSNPN, CDR2 SVGIG (reference sequence). The CDR3 spans 14 residues. DNA for the CDR3: TGTGCCTGGAGATCAGCTTGGACTGCAGATACGCAGTATTTT. Protein: CAWRSAWTADTQYF.

The chain links TRBV19 to TRBJ1-1, with TRBD1 as a possible D gene (5 bases). Per germline, CDR1 LNHDA and CDR2 SQIVND (reference sequence). The CDR3 runs 18 residues. Trimming took off 9 bases at V and 5 bases at J, with 31 bases between the two ends. CDR3 DNA: TGTGCCAGCCCCCCCAGCTCTAGGGAGGGGTTTGGAGGGACTGAAGCTTTCTTT. Its protein is CASPPSSREGFGGTEAFF.

This chain connects TRBV10-1 to TRBJ2-3; 8 nucleotides line up with TRBD2. The CDR3 is made up of 15 amino acids. V lost 6 bases and J lost 1; bases outside the gene matches: 6. Germline V lookup: CDR1 WNHNN, CDR2 SYGVQD (reference sequence). The CDR3 DNA sequence: TGCGCCAGCAGCCCCTGGCGGGGGGGCACAGATACGCAGTATTTT. It specifies CASSPWRGGTDTQYF.

The CDR3 DNA is TGTGCCAGCAGCTTGGACAGGGGGTATGGCTACACCTTC. This encodes CASSLDRGYGYTF. This rearrangement joins TRBV7-2 to TRBJ1-2; TRBD1 aligns across 10 bases. Germline V gives CDR1 SGHTA, CDR2 FQGNSA. J was trimmed by 5 bases and V by 3 bases; bases with no gene match: 0. The CDR3 runs to 13 residues. The full variable domain, its missing parts supplied by reference TRBV7-2 and TRBJ1-2, is GAGVSQSPSNKVTEKGKDVELRCDPISGHTALYWYRQSLGQGLEFLIYFQGNSAPDKSGLPSDRFSAERTGGSVSTLTIQRTQQEDSAVYLCASSLDRGYGYTFGSGTRLTVV.

This clone appeared many times. V gene TRBV6-1 combines with J gene TRBJ2-7; a weak D match, TRBD2 (7 bases). The CDR3 has 15 residues. Germline-derived CDR1 and CDR2 are MNHNS and SASEGT. V was clipped by 1 base and J by 0 bases, with 10 bases between them. The CDR3 DNA reads as TGTGCCAGCAGTGAAGAGGGGGGGAGCTCCTACGAGCAGTACTTC. Translated, it gives CASSEEGGSSYEQYF.

The chain joins TRBV10-3 to TRBJ2-7; D remains unclear. CDR1 and CDR2 from the germline V gene are ENHRY and SYGVKD. The CDR3 has 13 residues. V was trimmed by 2 bases and J by 5 bases, leaving 10 bases between them. In DNA form, the CDR3 reads TGTGCCATCAGTGAGCCCACCAGAAACGAGCAGTACTTC. The encoded protein is CAISEPTRNEQYF.

The CDR3, as DNA: TGTGCCAGCAGGGGACCTCTACAGGGAGGAACTGAAGCTTTCTTT. Translating gives CASRGPLQGGTEAFF. This sequence joins TRBV25-1 and TRBJ1-1; TRBD1 might be the D (6 bases). The CDR3 is 15 residues long. Trimming pared 6 bases from V and 5 bases from J, leaving 19 bases between. Germline V gene data show CDR1 as MGHDK and CDR2 as SYGVNS.

This chain uses TRBV5-1 with TRBJ2-7, with D tentatively TRBD1 or TRBD2 (5 bases each). Germline V CDR1 and CDR2: SGHRS, YFSETQ. This CDR3 region has 14 residues. V was pared by 1 base and J by 3 bases, with 11 bases between. The CDR3 DNA follows: TGCGCCAGCAGCTTGACGGGGCAGGGCTACGAGCAGTACTTC. Its translation: CASSLTGQGYEQYF.

The chain combines TRBV5-4 with TRBJ1-1; D gene unclear. Looked up from germline, CDR1 is SGHNT and CDR2 is YYREEE (reference sequence). The CDR3 spans 14 residues. With 4 bases removed from V and 4 bases from J, the gap between germline ends came to 14 bases. CDR3 sequence reads: CASSVWRAGTEAFF. CDR3 bases: TGTGCCAGCAGCGTTTGGAGGGCCGGCACTGAAGCTTTCTTT. The full variable domain, its missing parts supplied by reference TRBV5-4 and TRBJ1-1, is ETGVTQSPTHLIKTRGQQVTLRCSSQSGHNTVSWYQQALGQGPQFIFQYYREEENGRGNFPPRFSGLQFPNYSSELNVNALELDDSALYLCASSVWRAGTEAFFGQGTRLTVV.

J is TRBJ2-7 and V is TRBV5-1; 8 bases are shared with TRBD1. The V gene's germline CDR1 is SGHRS and CDR2 YFSETQ. This CDR3 is 15 amino acids long. The V gene end was trimmed by 0 bases and the J gene end by 3 bases; junction bases not matched to a gene: 5. The CDR3 DNA is TGCGCCAGCAGCTTGGTGGCAGGGGGCAACTACGAGCAGTACTTC. Its translation is CASSLVAGGNYEQYF.

Points on this clone: With a far larger clone one base away, a read error is the likely cause. The chain is built from TRBV30 and TRBJ1-2; no clear D gene. Germline lookup yields CDR1 GTSNPN and CDR2 SVGIG (reference sequence). This CDR3 region has 11 residues. The CDR3 DNA is TGTACCTGGAGTTCTCCCGCGGACTACACCTTC. Its translation: CTWSSPADYTF.

This chain links TRBV15 with TRBJ2-3, with no clear D. V was pared by 2 bases and J by 2 bases, with 11 bases between. Germline CDR1 is LNHNV and CDR2 is YYDKDF (reference sequence). The CDR3 sequence is 15 residues long. The CDR3 DNA follows: TGTGCCACCAGCAGACCGGCCTTCTCCACAGATACGCAGTATTTT. Its protein is CATSRPAFSTDTQYF.

The rearrangement links TRBV2 to TRBJ2-7; D uncertain. V dropped 2 bases and J dropped 6 bases, with 8 bases sitting between them. Looked up from germline, CDR1 is SNHLY and CDR2 is FYNNEI. The CDR3 contains 12 residues. CDR3 DNA sequence: TGTGCCAGCAGTGAACGGCTTCCCGAGCAGTACTTC. Amino acid sequence: CASSERLPEQYF.

This chain connects TRBV30 to TRBJ2-7; D uncertain. Trimming took 1 base from V and 5 from J, leaving 6 bases between them. The CDR3 has 11 residues. The V gene's germline CDR1 is GTSNPN and CDR2 SVGIG (reference sequence). The CDR3 is CAWSARHEQYF. In DNA, the CDR3 is TGTGCCTGGAGTGCCCGACACGAGCAGTACTTC.

This clone was seen a few times. This chain uses TRBV7-2 with TRBJ1-2; TRBD1 matches at 7 bases. CDR1 is SGHTA, CDR2 FQGNSA, per germline. This CDR3 is built from 16 residues. V shed 1 base, J shed 4 bases, and the junction held 9 bases outside the gene matches. CDR3 sequence reads: CASSLVVGGAIYGYTF. In DNA form, the CDR3 reads TGTGCCAGCAGCTTAGTAGTAGGGGGCGCGATCTATGGCTACACCTTC.

The chain is built from TRBV30 and TRBJ1-3; D is ambiguous. Germline CDR1 reads GTSNPN; CDR2 reads SVGIG (reference sequence). The CDR3 length is 14 residues. Trimming stripped 0 bases from V and 4 bases from J, with 10 bases between. The CDR3 bases are TGTGCCTGGAGTGTCGCCGTGGAGGGAAACACCATATATTTT. Translation gives CAWSVAVEGNTIYF.

The table lists this clone with a few counts. This rearrangement joins TRBV19 to TRBJ1-2; D is unclear. Trimming took 6 bases from V and 3 from J, leaving 11 bases between them. This CDR3 region has 13 residues. Germline CDR1 reads LNHDA; CDR2 reads SQIVND (reference sequence). CDR3 amino acids: CASRWEGDYGYTF. CDR3 sequence (DNA): TGTGCCAGTAGATGGGAGGGTGACTATGGCTACACCTTC.

J is TRBJ2-7 and V is TRBV7-6; D remains unclear. Deletions cut 3 bases from V and 7 bases from J, with 13 bases between. The V gene's germline CDR1 is SGHVS and CDR2 FNYEAQ. This CDR3 has 13 residues. Here the CDR3 DNA reads TGTGCCAGCAGCTTGGGAATTACTTGGGAGCAGTACTTC. It translates to CASSLGITWEQYF. The variable domain in full, completed from reference TRBV7-6 and TRBJ2-7, reads GAGVSQSPRYKVTKRGQDVALRCDPISGHVSLYWYRQALGQGPEFLTYFNYEAQQDKSGLPNDRFSAERPEGSISTLTIQRTEQRDSAMYRCASSLGITWEQYFGPGTRLTVT.

The chain uses TRBV7-2 and TRBJ2-2; D is ambiguous. V was trimmed by 5 bases and J by 2 bases, leaving 12 bases between them. The CDR3 loop spans 15 amino acids. In germline, CDR1 is SGHTA, CDR2 FQGNSA. CDR3 protein: CASSQPFVNTGELFF. As DNA, the CDR3 is TGTGCCAGCAGCCAGCCCTTTGTAAACACCGGGGAGCTGTTTTTT.

Regarding this clone: Since a far larger clone is one base different, this is likely a read error. The gene calls are TRBV27 and TRBJ2-7; D perhaps matches TRBD1 (6 bases). Germline CDR1 and CDR2: MNHEY and SMNVEV (reference sequence). The CDR3 loop spans 13 amino acids. The CDR3 coding sequence is TGTGCCAGCAGCAGAGGGACAACCTACGGGCAGTACTTC. Translation gives CASSRGTTYGQYF.

This rearrangement joins TRBV30 to TRBJ2-5, with TRBD2 identical over 9 bases. This CDR3 spans 16 amino acids. The germline V gene encodes CDR1 GTSNPN and CDR2 SVGIG (reference sequence). V shed 5 bases and J 2 bases; nucleotides not matched to a gene: 12. CDR3 loop: CAWDPGGGAGQETQYF. In nucleotides, the CDR3 is TGTGCCTGGGACCCGGGCGGGGGGGCGGGGCAAGAGACCCAGTACTTC.

The chain carries TRBV6-5 and TRBJ1-4, with D perhaps TRBD1 (5 bases). Per the germline V gene, CDR1 is MNHEY and CDR2 is SVGAGI. The length of the CDR3 is 13 residues. The V end lost 6 bases, the J end lost 5 bases, and 10 bases lay between the germline ends. CDR3: CASRPTENEKLFF. CDR3 coding DNA: TGTGCCAGCAGACCGACAGAGAATGAAAAACTGTTTTTT.

This clone showed up many times. This CDR3 is CASSQGQGREAFF. The CDR3 DNA is TGTGCCAGCAGCCAAGGACAGGGGCGCGAAGCTTTCTTT. V gene TRBV14 combines with J gene TRBJ1-1; TRBD1 aligns across 8 bases. V shed 1 base, J shed 8 bases, and the junction held 3 bases outside the gene matches. Germline CDR1 SGHDN, CDR2 FVKESK. The CDR3 spans 13 residues.

The rearrangement links TRBV5-1 to TRBJ2-1; maybe TRBD2 (5 bases). This CDR3 is 16 amino acids long. CDR1 is SGHRS and CDR2 is YFSETQ in the germline V gene. The V end lost 4 bases, the J end lost 8 bases, and 22 bases lay between the germline ends. The CDR3 reads CASSLTWSEGKYEQFF. In DNA form, the CDR3 reads TGCGCCAGCAGCCTGACCTGGTCCGAGGGTAAATATGAGCAGTTCTTC.

Comments on this clone: Since a much larger clone is just one base distant, this may be a read error. This is likely a read error, given that the CDR3 carries no conserved phenylalanine or tryptophan at its end. The chain carries TRBV7-8 and TRBJ2-7, with 8 bases aligning to TRBD2. CDR1 and CDR2 from the germline V gene are SGHVS and FQNEAQ. V was clipped by 3 bases and J by 6 bases; unmatched bases: 13. The CDR3 runs to 16 residues. The DNA for the CDR3 is TGTGCCAGCAGCTTGGGCGGTGGAGCGGGAGAGGTCGAGCAGTACCTC. It translates to CASSLGGGAGEVEQYL.

About this clone: Distinct nucleotide sequences in the sample also encode this CDR3. The rearrangement links TRBV5-1 to TRBJ2-3, with D perhaps matching TRBD1 or TRBD2 (5 bases each). The germline V and J ends were trimmed by 4 bases and 3 bases, with 12 bases remaining between them. This CDR3 has 14 residues. Germline CDR1 and CDR2: SGHRS and YFSETQ. The CDR3 region has the DNA TGCGCCAGCAGCCTAGGGGACCTGACAGATACGCAGTATTTT. Translation: CASSLGDLTDTQYF. Together with reference TRBV5-1 and TRBJ2-3, the CDR3 gives the full variable domain: KAGVTQTPRYLIKTRGQQVTLSCSPISGHRSVSWYQQTPGQGLQFLFEYFSETQRNKGNFPGRFSGRQFSNSRSEMNVSTLELGDSALYLCASSLGDLTDTQYFGPGTRLTVL.

About this clone: A clone one base away is much larger, so this may be a read error. This same CDR3 is encoded by further DNA sequences in the sample. This sequence joins TRBV27 and TRBJ2-7; D is perhaps TRBD1 (6 bases). This CDR3 has 14 residues. V lost 2 bases to trimming and J lost 4 bases, with 12 bases between them. Germline loops: CDR1 MNHEY, CDR2 SMNVEV (reference sequence). CDR3 DNA sequence: TGTGCCAGCAGTTTAAAAGGGGGTTGGTACGAGCAGTACTTC. Translated: CASSLKGGWYEQYF.